The table lists the clone carrying this TCR beta chain with a count of one. Its antigen is undetermined. TCRdb re-analysed the reads in MiXCR, keeping a single row per CDR3 protein. This sample has some 400,000 distinct CDR3 sequences; roughly 31% occur once, and the top ten carry around 13%. Germline V CDR1 and CDR2: SEHNR, FQNEAQ (reference sequence). V lost 4 bases and J lost 5, with 29 bases in between. The CDR3 covers 19 residues. These data originate in a study of T cell repertoires in cytomegalovirus infection. Study-level information: Public TCR beta signatures were indicative of both CMV infection and a matching HLA type. Regarding the study as a whole: Ex vivo, HLA-C-restricted CMV-specific TCR beta clonotypes prevailed over the rest of the response. Using cumulative public TCR beta family frequency, the authors identified those who carried CMV together with the relevant HLA.

The TCR comes from a human donor in good health (CMV status not recorded). Some clones in this sample may be carry-over from other donors' samples. The gene calls are TRBV7-9 and TRBJ1-2; D gene ambiguous. Sequences were obtained from PBMCs. In DNA form, the CDR3 reads TGTGCCAGCAGCTCCCTCTCCTCGGGAAAGCCCTTGAAGAGATATGGCTACACCTTC. This sequence encodes CASSSLSSGKPLKRYGYTF.